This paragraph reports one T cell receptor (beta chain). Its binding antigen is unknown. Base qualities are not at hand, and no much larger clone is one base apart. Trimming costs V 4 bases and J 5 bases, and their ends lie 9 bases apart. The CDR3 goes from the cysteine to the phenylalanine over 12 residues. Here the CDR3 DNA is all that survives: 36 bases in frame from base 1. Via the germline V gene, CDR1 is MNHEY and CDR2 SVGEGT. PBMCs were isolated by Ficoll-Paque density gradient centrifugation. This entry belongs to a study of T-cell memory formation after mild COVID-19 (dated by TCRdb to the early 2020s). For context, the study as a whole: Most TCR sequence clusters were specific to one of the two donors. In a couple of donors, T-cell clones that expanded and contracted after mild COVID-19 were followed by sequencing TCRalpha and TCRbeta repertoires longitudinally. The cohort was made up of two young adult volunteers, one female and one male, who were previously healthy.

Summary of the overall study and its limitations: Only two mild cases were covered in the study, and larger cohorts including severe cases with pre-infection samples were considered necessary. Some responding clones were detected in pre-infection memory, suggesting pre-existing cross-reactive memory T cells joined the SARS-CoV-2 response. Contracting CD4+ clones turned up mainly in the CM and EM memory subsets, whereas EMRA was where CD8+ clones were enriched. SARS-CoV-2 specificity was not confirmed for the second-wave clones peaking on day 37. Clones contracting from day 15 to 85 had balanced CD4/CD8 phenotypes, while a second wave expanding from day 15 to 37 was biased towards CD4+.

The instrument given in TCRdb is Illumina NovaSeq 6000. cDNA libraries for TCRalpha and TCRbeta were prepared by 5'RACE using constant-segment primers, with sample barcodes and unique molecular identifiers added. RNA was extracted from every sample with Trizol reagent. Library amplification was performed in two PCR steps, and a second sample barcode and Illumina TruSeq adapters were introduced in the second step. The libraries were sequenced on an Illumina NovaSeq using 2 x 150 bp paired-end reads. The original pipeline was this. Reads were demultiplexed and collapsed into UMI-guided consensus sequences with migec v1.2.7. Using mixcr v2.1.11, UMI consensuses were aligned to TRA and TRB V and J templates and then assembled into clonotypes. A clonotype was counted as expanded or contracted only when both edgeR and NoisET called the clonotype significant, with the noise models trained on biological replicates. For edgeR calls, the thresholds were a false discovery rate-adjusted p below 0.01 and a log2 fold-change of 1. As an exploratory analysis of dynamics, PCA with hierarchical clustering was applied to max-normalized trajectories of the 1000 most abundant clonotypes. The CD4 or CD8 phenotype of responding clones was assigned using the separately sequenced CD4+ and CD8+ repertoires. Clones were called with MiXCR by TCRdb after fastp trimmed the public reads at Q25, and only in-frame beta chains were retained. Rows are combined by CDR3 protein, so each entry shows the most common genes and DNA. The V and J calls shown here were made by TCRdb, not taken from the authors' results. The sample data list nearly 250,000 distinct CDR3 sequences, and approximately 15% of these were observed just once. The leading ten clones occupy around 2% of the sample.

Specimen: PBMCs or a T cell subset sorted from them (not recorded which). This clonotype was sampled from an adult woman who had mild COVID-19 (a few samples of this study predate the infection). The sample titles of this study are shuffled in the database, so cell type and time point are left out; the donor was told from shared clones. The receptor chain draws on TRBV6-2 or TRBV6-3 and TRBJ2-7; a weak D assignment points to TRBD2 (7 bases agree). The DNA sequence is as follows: TGTGCCAGCAGTTGGGGGGGCCACGAGCAGTACTTC. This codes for CASSWGGHEQYF.